One and the same sample provided the 21 T cell receptor beta chains below, sequenced in a study of response to subunit inactivated influenza vaccine. TCRdb analysed the RT-PCR reads with MiXCR anew, one entry per CDR3 protein. In the table there are 750,000 to 850,000 distinct CDR3 sequences, about 18% of which are singletons. The sequences come from PBMCs from blood, collected about 5 days after vaccination. These receptors originate from a man aged 45-65 years who received an inactivated influenza vaccine.

This clonotype occurred a few times. This chain connects TRBV6-5 to TRBJ1-1; tentative D call: TRBD1 (6 bases). The CDR3 extends over 15 amino acids. Per germline, CDR1 MNHEY and CDR2 SVGAGI. V dropped 0 bases and J dropped 0 bases, with 8 bases sitting between them. CDR3 in amino acids: CASSYSGALNTEAFF. In DNA, the CDR3 is TGTGCCAGCAGTTACTCGGGGGCGCTGAACACTGAAGCTTTCTTT.

The rearrangement uses TRBV12-3 or TRBV12-4 and TRBJ1-2; 9 bases are a match to TRBD1. The J segment lost 5 bases and the V segment lost 6 bases, leaving 10 bases of the junction unmatched. This CDR3 is 15 amino acids long. CDR3 loop: CASRRSMTGGYGYTF. The CDR3 coding sequence is TGTGCCAGCAGGCGAAGTATGACAGGGGGGTATGGCTACACCTTC.

In its sample, this clonotype was seen a few times. The chain recombines TRBV20-1 with TRBJ2-3; D not resolved. The germline V and J ends were trimmed by 7 bases and 3 bases, with 8 bases remaining between them. The CDR3 consists of 11 residues. Germline lookup yields CDR1 DFQATT and CDR2 SNEGSKA (reference sequence). CDR3 sequence (DNA): TGCAGTGTTTACCCTACAGATACGCAGTATTTT. Amino acid sequence: CSVYPTDTQYF.

This chain joins TRBV4-3 and TRBJ2-3; the match to TRBD1 covers 10 bases. The germline gives CDR1 LGHNA, CDR2 YSLEER. This CDR3 is 17 amino acids long. V trimming: 4 bases; J trimming: 1 base; junction bases outside the gene matches: 8. CDR3 in amino acids: CASSRDRGHDGTDTQYF. The CDR3 DNA reads TGCGCCAGCAGCCGGGACAGGGGTCACGACGGCACAGATACGCAGTATTTT.

This rearrangement joins TRBV11-3 to TRBJ2-1; tentatively, D is TRBD1 or TRBD2 (5 bases each). Trimming removed 0 bases from V and 4 bases from J, with 31 bases in between. The CDR3 is made up of 22 amino acids. CDR1 and CDR2 (germline): SGHNT, YENEEA. CDR3 sequence reads: CASSLEGEGREHLTYLYNEQFF. The CDR3 coding sequence is TGTGCCAGCAGCTTAGAGGGGGAAGGCAGGGAGCACCTAACATATCTTTACAATGAGCAGTTCTTC.

This clonotype was seen a few times. V and J are TRBV7-2 and TRBJ1-2; 8 bases are a match to TRBD1. The germline gives CDR1 SGHTA, CDR2 FQGNSA. The CDR3 contains 15 residues. V shed 2 bases and J 5 bases; nucleotides not matched to a gene: 7. Written as DNA, the CDR3 is TGTGCCAGCAGCTTAAACCCAGGGGGCTATTATGGCTACACCTTC. Translating it yields CASSLNPGGYYGYTF.

The CDR3 nucleotides read TGTGCCAGCAGCTTAGTGCACGGCGATCAGCCCCAGCATTTT. Its translation: CASSLVHGDQPQHF. The chain carries TRBV7-2 and TRBJ1-5; D gene ambiguous. Germline assignment: CDR1 SGHTA and CDR2 FQGNSA. The CDR3 spans 14 residues. Trimming removed 1 base from V and 5 bases from J, with 9 bases in between.

The CDR3 sequence is CATSDNRDPYEQYF. The CDR3 DNA reads as TGTGCCACCAGTGACAACAGGGACCCCTACGAGCAGTACTTC. The V and J genes are TRBV24-1 and TRBJ2-7; D is possibly TRBD1 (6 bases). Trimming removed 4 bases at V and 2 bases at J, with 11 bases between. In germline, CDR1 is KGHDR, CDR2 SFDVKD. The CDR3 contains 14 residues.

V is TRBV2 and J is TRBJ2-5, with TRBD1 matching over 10 bases. Germline assignment: CDR1 SNHLY and CDR2 FYNNEI. V gave up 6 bases and J gave up 4 bases; unmatched junction bases: 5. The CDR3 extends over 14 amino acids. DNA for the CDR3: TGTGCCAGCAGGGGACAGGGGTCAGGAGAGACCCAGTACTTC. It yields the protein CASRGQGSGETQYF.

There are a few counts of this clonotype. V is TRBV20-1 and J is TRBJ2-2; possible D gene TRBD2, 6 bases. Germline CDR1 is DFQATT and CDR2 is SNEGSKA (reference sequence). The CDR3 consists of 16 residues. The V end was cut by 0 bases, the J end by 2 bases, with 13 bases between. In nucleotides, the CDR3 is TGCAGTGCTAGAGATCCAGGGCGGGACAACACCGGGGAGCTGTTTTTT. Translating it yields CSARDPGRDNTGELFF.

The sample holds a few counts of this clonotype. The chain couples TRBV4-2 to TRBJ2-1, with TRBD2 as a possible D gene (6 bases). Germline loops: CDR1 LGHNA, CDR2 YNFKEQ. This CDR3 has 17 residues. Between the trimmed V and J ends, which lost 4 bases and 3 bases, there was a span of 19 bases. DNA for the CDR3: TGTGCCAGCAGCCGGGGGGATTTAGACAGCCTCTACAATGAGCAGTTCTTC. Translated: CASSRGDLDSLYNEQFF.

This CDR3 is CAISDRRGGDNEQFF. Written as DNA, the CDR3 is TGTGCCATCAGTGACCGCAGGGGTGGTGACAATGAGCAGTTCTTC. V gene TRBV10-3 combines with J gene TRBJ2-1; tentative D call: TRBD1 (6 bases). Germline V CDR1 and CDR2: ENHRY, SYGVKD. V dropped 3 bases and J dropped 5 bases, with 14 bases sitting between them. The CDR3 is 15 amino acids.

The genes are TRBV29-1 and TRBJ2-1; the match to TRBD2 covers 7 bases. The CDR3 runs 16 residues. Germline assignment: CDR1 SQVTM and CDR2 ANQGSEA. The junction had 17 bases not matched to a gene; V was cut back by 3 bases and J by 9 bases. The CDR3 sequence is CSVEGLGLSITSEQFF. DNA of the CDR3: TGCAGCGTTGAGGGCTTGGGACTATCCATTACTAGTGAGCAGTTCTTC.

V and J are TRBV12-3 or TRBV12-4 and TRBJ2-4, with D tentatively TRBD2 (7 bases). This CDR3 region has 15 residues. Trimming removed 5 bases from V and 4 bases from J, with 15 bases in between. The DNA of the CDR3 is TGTGCCAGCAGTCCAAATCGGGGGGCGAAAAACATTCAGTACTTC. Translating it yields CASSPNRGAKNIQYF.

This clonotype has just a few counts. The V and J genes are TRBV29-1 and TRBJ2-7; 10 nucleotides align to TRBD1. Losses at the gene ends were 3 bases for V and 2 bases for J; bases not matched to a gene: 13. Per the germline V gene, CDR1 is SQVTM and CDR2 is ANQGSEA. This CDR3 spans 17 amino acids. The CDR3 spells CSVERRDRGRGPYEQYF. The CDR3 bases are TGCAGCGTTGAGCGCCGGGACAGGGGAAGGGGCCCCTACGAGCAGTACTTC.

The V and J genes are TRBV6-5 and TRBJ1-1; the D is unclear. CDR1 and CDR2 (germline): MNHEY, SVGAGI. The CDR3 loop spans 16 amino acids. Trimming stripped 3 bases from V and 0 bases from J, with 14 bases between. The CDR3 protein is CASSYRQVVMNTEAFF. The CDR3 nucleotides read TGTGCCAGCAGTTATAGACAAGTCGTTATGAACACTGAAGCTTTCTTT.

This clonotype was observed a handful of times. The CDR3: CASSLAGYEQFF. CDR3 DNA sequence: TGTGCCAGCAGCTTAGCAGGTTATGAGCAGTTCTTC. The J gene is TRBJ2-1, the V gene TRBV7-2, with unresolved D. Germline V gene lookup returns CDR1 SGHTA and CDR2 FQGNSA. The V end was cut by 0 bases, the J end by 8 bases, with 5 bases between. This CDR3 region has 12 residues.

This clonotype appeared many times. The rearrangement links TRBV10-3 to TRBJ2-1; D ambiguous. V lost 2 bases, J lost 2 bases, and 4 bases lay in between. The CDR3 covers 13 residues. Germline V CDR1 and CDR2: ENHRY, SYGVKD. As DNA, the CDR3 is TGTGCCATCAGTGAGCAGGCCTACAATGAGCAGTTCTTC. Amino acids: CAISEQAYNEQFF.

This chain links TRBV28 with TRBJ1-1; 9 positions match TRBD1. Germline trimming cut 6 bases from V and 3 bases from J; bases unmatched to any gene: 8. Germline V gives CDR1 MDHEN, CDR2 SYDVKM. The CDR3 spans 15 residues. Here the CDR3 reads CASSDPQGADTEAFF. The DNA of the CDR3 is TGTGCCAGCAGCGATCCACAGGGGGCGGACACTGAAGCTTTCTTT.

V gene TRBV9 combines with J gene TRBJ2-7; D unresolved. Germline lookup yields CDR1 SGDLS and CDR2 YYNGEE. This CDR3 is built from 15 residues. With 1 base removed from V and 0 bases from J, the gap between germline ends came to 11 bases. The CDR3 region is CASSVSDGSSYEQYF. DNA of the CDR3: TGTGCCAGCAGCGTATCTGACGGAAGCTCCTACGAGCAGTACTTC.

The genes are TRBV12-3 or TRBV12-4 and TRBJ2-7, with D uncertain. This CDR3 comprises 13 residues. V lost 1 base, J lost 6 bases, and 10 bases lay in between. The CDR3 DNA follows: TGTGCCAGCAGTTTAGTGAGGTTTGCCGAGCAGTACTTC. Its translation: CASSLVRFAEQYF.